The 5 T cell receptor beta chains listed next were all sequenced from one sample in a study of T cell changes during pregnancy in multiple sclerosis. Sequencing was performed with immunoSEQ multiplex PCR; in TCRdb, only in-frame clones are kept and a portion is missing. The sample consists of nearly 60,000 clones, about 90% of them appearing once. The source was CD4+ T cells from peripheral blood mononuclear cells, collected after pregnancy. Source of these receptors: a female donor in good health, enrolled as a control in a pregnancy study.

Concerning this clone: Compared with germline, one end of the junction differs, possibly owing to a read error. The chain links TRBV5-5 to TRBJ2-3, with D possibly matching TRBD2 (6 bases). The V gene's germline CDR1 is SGHKS and CDR2 YYEKEE (reference sequence). The CDR3 has 13 residues. The CDR3, as DNA: TGCGCGGCGGGGACTGGGACCACAGATACGCAGTATTTT. It encodes CAAGTGTTDTQYF.

The chain carries TRBV7-3 and TRBJ1-4, with D possibly TRBD1 on 5 matching bases. Germline V gene data show CDR1 as SGHTA and CDR2 as FQGTGA. Between the trimmed V and J ends, which lost 4 bases and 8 bases, there was a span of 11 bases. This CDR3 comprises 13 residues. The CDR3 bases are TGTGCCAGCAGCTGGGGGGAGGGGGAAAAACTGTTTTTT. Amino acids: CASSWGEGEKLFF.

This chain links TRBV7-9 with TRBJ2-3; no clear D gene. Germline CDR1 reads SEHNR; CDR2 reads FQNEAQ (reference sequence). Trimming shortened V by 5 bases and J by 7 bases, and 7 bases separated the two germline ends. The CDR3 is 11 amino acids. The CDR3 spells CASSRSYTQYF. DNA for the CDR3: TGTGCCAGCAGCCGTTCGTATACGCAGTATTTT.

The chain recombines TRBV15 with TRBJ2-3; TRBD2 is a possible D gene (7 bases). The CDR3 is 14 amino acids. From germline, CDR1 is LNHNV and CDR2 YYDKDF (reference sequence). The V gene lost 6 bases and the J gene lost 3 bases, with 13 bases spanning the gap. CDR3 amino acids: CATSLGGPTDTQYF. The CDR3 DNA is TGTGCCACCAGTTTGGGGGGGCCGACAGATACGCAGTATTTT.

The DNA for the CDR3 is TGTGCCAGCAGTCTTCGGGACAGAGTCACAGATACGCAGTATTTT. This translates into CASSLRDRVTDTQYF. The chain recombines TRBV28 with TRBJ2-3, with 7 positions matching TRBD1. With 5 bases clipped from V and 2 bases from J, the junction kept 7 bases outside the gene matches. CDR3 length equals 15 residues. CDR1 MDHEN and CDR2 SYDVKM come from the germline V gene. Filled out from reference TRBV28 and TRBJ2-3, the complete variable domain reads DVKVTQSSRYLVKRTGEKVFLECVQDMDHENMFWYRQDPGLGLRLIYFSYDVKMKEKGDIPEGYSVSREKKERFSLILESASTNQTSMYLCASSLRDRVTDTQYFGPGTRLTVL.